This T cell receptor (beta chain) came from a study of siplizumab effects on memory and regulatory T cells (dated by TCRdb to the late 2010s). With regard to the full study: The study examined how the anti-CD2 antibody siplizumab affects alloreactive T-cell subsets in allogeneic mixed lymphocyte reactions built from human PBMCs.

Concerning this clone: Its antigen is not yet known. Base qualities are not provided; no much larger clone lies one nucleotide away.

Here is what the overall study found, with its caveats: The cumulative frequency of alloreactive sequences traceable to unstimulated CD4+ memory T cells was significantly reduced by siplizumab. Because sequences at frequencies below about 10^-5 were poorly captured, only a minor fraction of alloreactive clones could be mapped back to unstimulated subsets. Unstimulated naive T cells appeared more diverse than memory T cells, and naive cells seemed to contribute substantially to the alloresponse. The suppressive function of proliferating Tregs from siplizumab cultures was not functionally confirmed. In reactions with siplizumab, an average of roughly 69% of mappable alloreactive CD4+ clones were Treg-derived, compared with roughly 27% in control reactions. About 80-96% of proliferating CD4+ or CD8+ clones could not be given a naive or memory phenotype.

Library preparation used the immunoSEQ multiplex PCR assay. Approximately 10^5 TCR templates per sample were assayed by the deep sequencing platform. Genomic DNA extracted from sorted T cells was used for TCRbeta CDR3 sequencing. The original pipeline was this. The R programming language was used for clonal analysis of TCRbeta CDR3 data. Alloreactive CD4+ and CD8+ clones were defined by comparing unstimulated samples with post-reaction CFSE-low samples. Regulatory or non-regulatory origin was assigned to alloreactive CD4+ clones by matching of sequences to sorted unstimulated Treg and non-Treg repertoires. Imported from immuneACCESS, the table was reduced by TCRdb to in-frame sequences with V and J called. These copies leave out some clones; in studies compared against another copy, an unresolved V gene accounts for under half, and the cause of the remainder is not known. From that table come the V and J calls and clone size; the DNA was used to work out D and trimming. Counted in this sample were tens of thousands of clones; 70% to 90% of them appeared once. Roughly 3.8% of the sample lies in the top ten.

Additional sequencing covered unstimulated subsets from three donor pairs, namely CD8+ effector memory, CD4+ naive, CD8+ TEMRA, CD4+ memory and CD8+ naive. Sorted unstimulated T cells, along with proliferating T cells recovered from mixed lymphocyte reactions, underwent TCRbeta CDR3 sequencing. Fresh whole blood from nine to ten HLA-typed healthy donors was used as the source from which PBMCs were isolated. V and J are trimmed by 4 bases and 1 base, and the gene matches miss 5 bases of the junction. For CDR1 and CDR2, the germline V gene lists MDHEN and SYDVKM. The CDR3, from cysteine to phenylalanine, totals 15 residues. Only the CDR3 portion is preserved as DNA: 45 bases, with reading frame beginning at the first base.

The sequence is built from TRBV28 and TRBJ2-7, with 9 bases aligning to TRBD1. The clonotype was recovered from a human donor in good health. The specimen sequenced was memory CD4+ T cells sorted from blood. This specimen's cell subset or site label, per the study, means: unstimulated CD4+ memory T cells. Here the CDR3 is given as CASSSGQGRSYEQYF. The DNA reads TGTGCCAGCAGTTCAGGACAGGGGCGTTCCTACGAGCAGTACTTC.